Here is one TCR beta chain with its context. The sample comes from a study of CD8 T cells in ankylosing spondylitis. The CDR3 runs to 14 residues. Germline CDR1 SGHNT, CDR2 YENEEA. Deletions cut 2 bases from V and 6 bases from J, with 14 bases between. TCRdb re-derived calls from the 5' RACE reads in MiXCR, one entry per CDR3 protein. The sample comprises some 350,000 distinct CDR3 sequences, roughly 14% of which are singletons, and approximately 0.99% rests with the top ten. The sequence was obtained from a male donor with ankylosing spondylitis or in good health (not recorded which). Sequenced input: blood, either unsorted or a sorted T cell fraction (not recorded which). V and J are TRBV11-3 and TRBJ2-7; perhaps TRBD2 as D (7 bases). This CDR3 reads CASSLRGGLTEQYF. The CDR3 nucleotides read TGTGCCAGCAGCTTAAGGGGGGGCCTGACCGAGCAGTACTTC. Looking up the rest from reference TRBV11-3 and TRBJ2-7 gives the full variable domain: EAGVVQSPRYKIIEKKQPVAFWCNPISGHNTLYWYLQNLGQGPELLIRYENEEAVDDSQLPKDRFSAERLKGVDSTLKIQPAELGDSAVYLCASSLRGGLTEQYFGPGTRLTVT.